What follows are 23 T cell receptor beta chains derived from one specimen sequenced in a study of identical twins. Using its own MiXCR run on the 5' RACE reads, TCRdb lists one record per CDR3 protein. This table has 1.5 million to 2 million distinct CDR3 sequences, around 33% appearing once. The source material was cord blood. All receptors derive from a newborn girl in good health.

This clonotype has only a few counts. The J gene is TRBJ2-7, the V gene TRBV27; D is possibly TRBD1 (7 bases). Trimming took off 3 bases at V and 6 bases at J, with 15 bases between the two ends. Germline CDR1 is MNHEY and CDR2 is SMNVEV (reference sequence). The CDR3 covers 14 residues. The CDR3 bases are TGTGCCAGCAGTTTTGGCAGGGGGGTTTCCGAGCAGTACTTC. Translating it yields CASSFGRGVSEQYF.

In this sample, this clonotype turned up a few times. The junction departs from the called germline gene at one end, perhaps through a read error. The V and J genes are TRBV25-1 and TRBJ1-2; D is uncertain. This CDR3 has 12 amino acids. Germline lookup yields CDR1 MGHDK and CDR2 SYGVNS. The CDR3 sequence is CASSDLNYGHTF. The CDR3 nucleotides read TGTGCCAGCAGCGACCTTAACTATGGCCACACCTTC.

This clonotype came up once. The chain recombines TRBV18 with TRBJ2-2; possible D gene TRBD1, 6 bases. This CDR3 spans 12 amino acids. The germline V gene encodes CDR1 KGHSH and CDR2 LQKENI. Trimming left V 6 bases short and J 13 bases short, with 15 bases between. The CDR3 is CASSPQGHWLFF. CDR3 nucleotide sequence: TGTGCCAGCTCTCCTCAGGGGCACTGGCTGTTTTTT.

This clonotype has a handful of counts. The J gene is TRBJ1-4, the V gene TRBV12-3 or TRBV12-4; D is possibly TRBD1 (6 bases). Trimming stripped 2 bases from V and 5 bases from J, with 15 bases between. CDR3 length: 16 residues. The CDR3 region has the DNA TGTGCCAGCAGTTTAAGGGGAACAGGGAGGAATGAAAAACTGTTTTTT. Encoded protein: CASSLRGTGRNEKLFF.

In regard to this clonotype: A much bigger clone sits one base away, suggesting this may be a read error. The CDR3 DNA is TGTGCCAGCAGCCAATACCACGAGCAGTACTTC. Protein: CASSQYHEQYF. The chain couples TRBV3-1 to TRBJ2-7; D call uncertain. Germline V gene lookup returns CDR1 LGHDT and CDR2 YNNKEL (reference sequence). The CDR3 contains 11 residues. V was pared by 2 bases and J by 5 bases, with 4 bases between.

This clonotype has at least ten counts. J is TRBJ2-3 and V is TRBV6-5, with 7 bases identical to TRBD1. V was pared by 0 bases and J by 4 bases, with 4 bases of the junction left unmatched. Germline lookup yields CDR1 MNHEY and CDR2 SVGAGI. This CDR3 contains 15 residues. As DNA, the CDR3 is TGTGCCAGCAGTTACTCCTCAACAGGGGCAGATACGCAGTATTTT. Protein sequence: CASSYSSTGADTQYF.

This clonotype turned up a few times. This chain uses TRBV13 with TRBJ2-3; D gene ambiguous. The CDR3 has 17 residues. Germline V lookup: CDR1 PRHDT, CDR2 FYEKMQ (reference sequence). The germline V and J ends were trimmed by 1 base and 2 bases, with 16 bases remaining between them. Written as DNA, the CDR3 is TGTGCCAGCAGCTTAGAAGGCAGAGGCGGTATCACAGATACGCAGTATTTT. As protein: CASSLEGRGGITDTQYF.

This clonotype was observed a handful of times. The V gene is TRBV20-1, the J gene TRBJ2-3; no definite D call. The V end lost 6 bases, the J end lost 0 bases, and 10 bases lay between the germline ends. This CDR3 is 13 amino acids long. Germline V gene sequence: CDR1 DFQATT, CDR2 SNEGSKA (reference sequence). CDR3 bases: TGCAGTGCGGGTCGGGTTAGCACAGATACGCAGTATTTT. This translates into CSAGRVSTDTQYF.

The chain recombines TRBV27 with TRBJ1-5, with 11 bases fitting TRBD1. The CDR3 sequence is 14 residues long. V shed 6 bases and J 6 bases; nucleotides not matched to a gene: 4. CDR1 is MNHEY, CDR2 SMNVEV, per germline (reference sequence). DNA for the CDR3: TGTGCCAGCAGCTCGGGACAGGGGGTTCAGCCCCAGCATTTT. Protein product: CASSSGQGVQPQHF.

This chain connects TRBV5-6 to TRBJ1-1, with a tentative D call TRBD1 (6 bases). The V and J ends lost 0 bases and 0 bases respectively, with 12 bases between them. CDR1 and CDR2 (germline): SGHDT, YYEEEE. This CDR3 is built from 16 residues. The CDR3 loop is CASSLADSRMNTEAFF. The CDR3, as DNA: TGTGCCAGCAGCTTGGCGGACAGCCGCATGAACACTGAAGCTTTCTTT. The variable domain in full, completed from reference TRBV5-6 and TRBJ1-1, reads DAGVTQSPTHLIKTRGQQVTLRCSPKSGHDTVSWYQQALGQGPQFIFQYYEEEERQRGNFPDRFSGHQFPNYSSELNVNALLLGDSALYLCASSLADSRMNTEAFFGQGTRLTVV.

In DNA form, the CDR3 reads TGCAGTGCTAGAGACCCCAACCAGGGCCGGGGCGAGACCCAGTACTTC. It specifies CSARDPNQGRGETQYF. The V and J genes are TRBV20-1 and TRBJ2-5; either TRBD1 or TRBD2 may fit D (5 bases each). This CDR3 has 16 amino acids. The V gene lost 0 bases and the J gene lost 5 bases, with 19 bases spanning the gap. The germline V gene encodes CDR1 DFQATT and CDR2 SNEGSKA (reference sequence).

This clonotype appeared a few times. The CDR3 DNA reads as TGCGCCAGCAGCCAATCAGCTACAGCGTCGGGAGATACGCAGTATTTT. This sequence encodes CASSQSATASGDTQYF. The rearrangement joins TRBV4-1 to TRBJ2-3; no clear D. CDR1 MGHRA and CDR2 YSYEKL come from the germline V gene. Trimming pared 2 bases from V and 5 bases from J, leaving 17 bases between. The CDR3 is made up of 16 amino acids.

This chain joins TRBV20-1 and TRBJ2-2, with D perhaps being TRBD1 or TRBD2 (5 bases each). This CDR3 comprises 13 residues. Germline V CDR1 and CDR2: DFQATT, SNEGSKA (reference sequence). The V and J ends lost 6 bases and 6 bases respectively, with 14 bases between them. CDR3 protein: CSAEGRYPGELFF. CDR3 coding DNA: TGCAGTGCAGAGGGACGGTACCCCGGGGAGCTGTTTTTT.

This clonotype came up once. The chain employs TRBV6-2 or TRBV6-3 and TRBJ2-2; D is uncertain. This CDR3 contains 14 residues. Trimming took 5 bases from V and 9 from J, leaving 16 bases between them. Germline CDR1 reads MNHEY; CDR2 reads SVGEGT. CDR3 protein: CASSLGPRARELFF. CDR3 DNA: TGTGCCAGCAGTCTCGGACCCCGGGCGAGGGAGCTGTTTTTT.

This clonotype was picked up one time. A junction end diverges from the germline sequence, so it may reflect a read error. The rearrangement uses TRBV11-2 and TRBJ2-1, with D possibly TRBD2 on 5 matching bases. The CDR3 totals 12 residues. Germline CDR1 SGHAT, CDR2 FQNNGV. The chain's CDR3 is CASSRGRNELFF. The CDR3 coding sequence is TGTGCCAGCAGCCGGGGTAGAAATGAGCTGTTCTTC. The complete variable domain, with remaining parts taken from reference TRBV11-2 and TRBJ2-1, reads EAGVAQSPRYKIIEKRQSVAFWCNPISGHATLYWYQQILGQGPKLLIQFQNNGVVDDSQLPKDRFSAERLKGVDSTLKIQPAKLEDSAVYLCASSRGRNELFFGPGTRLTVL.

This chain joins TRBV19 and TRBJ1-2; 7 bases align to TRBD1. V dropped 2 bases and J dropped 2; count of bases not matched to a gene: 5. The CDR3 has 15 residues. Looked up from germline, CDR1 is LNHDA and CDR2 is SQIVND (reference sequence). The CDR3 here is CASSINLGQNYGYTF. The CDR3, as DNA: TGTGCCAGTAGTATAAACCTGGGACAGAACTATGGCTACACCTTC. The full variable domain, with the rest looked up from reference TRBV19 and TRBJ1-2, is DGGITQSPKYLFRKEGQNVTLSCEQNLNHDAMYWYRQDPGQGLRLIYYSQIVNDFQKGDIAEGYSVSREKKESFPLTVTSAQKNPTAFYLCASSINLGQNYGYTFGSGTRLTVV.

This chain links TRBV10-3 with TRBJ1-2, with D possibly being TRBD1 (6 bases). The V gene lost 10 bases and the J gene lost 3 bases, with 18 bases spanning the gap. This CDR3 is 14 amino acids long. Germline V gives CDR1 ENHRY, CDR2 SYGVKD. The CDR3 loop is CATEGQGPHYGYTF. In nucleotides, the CDR3 is TGTGCCACCGAGGGCCAGGGGCCTCACTATGGCTACACCTTC.

For this clonotype: This may stem from a read error, because a much larger clone lies one nucleotide away. This chain joins TRBV15 and TRBJ2-4, with 12 bases lining up with TRBD2. The CDR3 has 18 residues. CDR1 and CDR2 from the germline V gene are LNHNV and YYDKDF (reference sequence). In DNA form, the CDR3 reads TGTGTCACCAGCAGAGATCTCCTGACTAGCGGGGGTGAAAACATTCAGTACTTC. Its translation: CVTSRDLLTSGGENIQYF.

This clonotype was detected a few times. This chain connects TRBV27 to TRBJ2-3; no firm D call. Per the germline V gene, CDR1 is MNHEY and CDR2 is SMNVEV (reference sequence). V lost 7 bases and J 2 bases, leaving 10 bases between the germline ends. The CDR3 covers 13 residues. CDR3 sequence reads: CASTSSPTDTQYF. The CDR3 DNA reads as TGTGCCAGCACCTCTTCTCCCACAGATACGCAGTATTTT.

This chain connects TRBV27 to TRBJ1-2, with TRBD1 identical over 7 bases. V lost 3 bases, J lost 8 bases, and 9 bases stayed unmatched. This CDR3 comprises 14 residues. The V gene's germline CDR1 is MNHEY and CDR2 SMNVEV (reference sequence). CDR3 loop: CASSLVGGFLGYTF. The CDR3 bases are TGTGCCAGCAGTTTGGTAGGGGGCTTCTTGGGCTACACCTTC.

The V gene is TRBV5-1, the J gene TRBJ1-4, with D unclear. The V gene lost 0 bases and the J gene lost 3 bases, with 12 bases spanning the gap. CDR1 SGHRS and CDR2 YFSETQ come from the germline V gene. The CDR3 has 16 residues. The CDR3 loop reads CASSLGSSGSNEKLFF. Here the CDR3 DNA reads TGCGCCAGCAGCTTGGGAAGTAGCGGGTCTAATGAAAAACTGTTTTTT. The whole variable domain, remainder taken from reference TRBV5-1 and TRBJ1-4, is KAGVTQTPRYLIKTRGQQVTLSCSPISGHRSVSWYQQTPGQGLQFLFEYFSETQRNKGNFPGRFSGRQFSNSRSEMNVSTLELGDSALYLCASSLGSSGSNEKLFFGSGTQLSVL.

V is TRBV7-2 and J is TRBJ2-5; the D is unclear. The CDR3 is made up of 11 amino acids. Trimming pared 3 bases from V and 11 bases from J, leaving 10 bases between. CDR1 and CDR2 (germline): SGHTA, FQGNSA. The CDR3 reads CASSFPREQYF. As DNA, the CDR3 is TGTGCCAGCAGCTTCCCCCGTGAGCAGTACTTC.

There are a few counts of this clonotype. The chain combines TRBV12-3 or TRBV12-4 with TRBJ2-3; 7 nucleotides match TRBD1. The CDR3 consists of 15 residues. The J segment lost 0 bases and the V segment lost 3 bases, leaving 3 bases of the junction unmatched. The CDR3 here is CASSFYRGSTDTQYF. In DNA, the CDR3 is TGTGCCAGCAGTTTTTACAGGGGTAGCACAGATACGCAGTATTTT.